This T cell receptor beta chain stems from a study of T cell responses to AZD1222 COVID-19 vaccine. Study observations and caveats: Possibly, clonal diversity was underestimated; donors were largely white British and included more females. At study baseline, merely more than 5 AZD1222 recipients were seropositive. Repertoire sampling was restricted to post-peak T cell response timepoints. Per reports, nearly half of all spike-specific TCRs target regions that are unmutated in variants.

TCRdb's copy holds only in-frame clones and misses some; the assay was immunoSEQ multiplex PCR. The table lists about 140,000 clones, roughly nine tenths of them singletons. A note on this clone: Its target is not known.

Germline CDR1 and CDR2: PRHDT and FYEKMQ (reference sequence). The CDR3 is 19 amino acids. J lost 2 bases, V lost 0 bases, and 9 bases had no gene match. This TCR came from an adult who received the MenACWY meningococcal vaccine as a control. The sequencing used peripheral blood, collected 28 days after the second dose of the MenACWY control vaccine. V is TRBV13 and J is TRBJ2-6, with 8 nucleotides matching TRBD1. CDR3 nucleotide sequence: TGTGCCAGCAGCTTAGGGGGCAGGGGGCTAGTAACTGGGGCCAACGTCCTGACTTTC. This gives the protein CASSLGGRGLVTGANVLTF.